This TCR beta chain was profiled in a study of control samples from healthy donors and cancer patients (dated by TCRdb to about 2020). Turning to this clone: The target of this receptor is not known. One base away there is no much larger clone; base qualities are not given. The sample contains more than one DNA sequence encoding this CDR3.

V is clipped by 1 base and J by 1 base, and the sequence between their germline boundaries is 4 bases long. Counted from cysteine to phenylalanine, this CDR3 has 13 amino acids. Just CDR3 DNA is preserved here, 39 bases in frame from base 1. Per the germline V gene (reference sequence), LNHNV is the CDR1 and YYDKDF is the CDR2. The method behind the library was the immunoSEQ multiplex PCR assay. TCRdb provides this immuneACCESS table in a form limited to in-frame rearrangements. Some clones are lacking; in checked studies, under half of them reflect an unresolved V gene, and why the rest are absent is not known. The sample records fewer than 500,000 clones, over 75% of which are singletons. The ten largest clones add up to around 6.4% of the sample.

The chain is made from TRBV15 and TRBJ1-1, with no D gene named confidently. The source material was PBMCs. The receptor was derived from a man in his forties or fifties with head and neck cancer. The nucleotide sequence reads as follows: TGTGCCACCAGCAGAGGAGGGAACACTGAAGCTTTCTTT. The encoded protein is CATSRGGNTEAFF.